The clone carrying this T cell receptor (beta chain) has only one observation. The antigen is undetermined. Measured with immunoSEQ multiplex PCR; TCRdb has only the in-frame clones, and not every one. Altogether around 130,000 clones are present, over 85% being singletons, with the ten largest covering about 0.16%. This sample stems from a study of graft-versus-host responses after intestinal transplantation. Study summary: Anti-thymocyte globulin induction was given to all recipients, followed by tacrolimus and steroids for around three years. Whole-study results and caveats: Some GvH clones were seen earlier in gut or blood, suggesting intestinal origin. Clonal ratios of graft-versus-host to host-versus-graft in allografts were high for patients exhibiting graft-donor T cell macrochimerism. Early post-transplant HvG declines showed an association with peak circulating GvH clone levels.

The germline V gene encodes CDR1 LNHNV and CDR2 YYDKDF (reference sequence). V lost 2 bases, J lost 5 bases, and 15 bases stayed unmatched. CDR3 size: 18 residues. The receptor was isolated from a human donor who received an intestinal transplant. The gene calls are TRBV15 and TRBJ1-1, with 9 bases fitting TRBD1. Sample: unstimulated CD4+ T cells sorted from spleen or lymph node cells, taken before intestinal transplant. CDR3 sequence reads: CATSRLVGTGGGKTEAFF. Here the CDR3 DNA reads TGTGCCACCAGCAGATTGGTGGGCACAGGGGGCGGAAAAACTGAAGCTTTCTTT.